These 21 T cell receptor beta chains share one sample of origin, sequenced in a study of T-cell memory formation after mild COVID-19. TCRdb ran MiXCR on the 5' RACE reads and lists one entry per CDR3 protein. This table has some 48,000 distinct CDR3 sequences, approximately 12% appearing once. Sequencing input: PBMCs or a T cell subset sorted from them (not recorded which). The receptors here all came from a man younger than 35 who had mild COVID-19 (a few samples of this study predate the infection). Cell type and time point are not known.

The chain links TRBV5-6 to TRBJ1-5; no clear D. The germline V and J ends were trimmed by 3 bases and 4 bases, with 14 bases remaining between them. The CDR3 consists of 15 residues. Per the germline V gene, CDR1 is SGHDT and CDR2 is YYEEEE. The chain's CDR3 is CASSSWSFWNQPQHF. The CDR3 DNA is TGTGCCAGCAGCTCGTGGAGTTTTTGGAATCAGCCCCAGCATTTT.

This clonotype was detected many times. J is TRBJ2-3 and V is TRBV24-1; 9 nucleotides line up with TRBD1. CDR1 KGHDR and CDR2 SFDVKD come from the germline V gene. This CDR3 has 16 amino acids. V dropped 2 bases and J dropped 2; count of bases not matched to a gene: 4. CDR3 residues: CATSDWGQGYTDTQYF. DNA for the CDR3: TGTGCCACCAGTGATTGGGGACAGGGATACACAGATACGCAGTATTTT.

This clonotype was observed a few times. The chain employs TRBV6-5 and TRBJ2-7; TRBD1 matches 7 bases. The CDR3 has 15 amino acids. The V segment lost 6 bases and the J segment 5 bases; nucleotides outside the gene matches: 13. Germline assignment: CDR1 MNHEY and CDR2 SVGAGI. CDR3 bases: TGTGCCAGCAGCCTACGGACAGGATATACGGACGAGCAGTACTTC. It is translated as CASSLRTGYTDEQYF.

The rearrangement joins TRBV2 to TRBJ2-3; 10 bases are shared with TRBD2. Trimming at V came to 6 bases and at J to 2 bases, leaving 5 bases not matched to a gene. This CDR3 has 15 residues. The germline V gene has CDR1 SNHLY and CDR2 FYNNEI. As DNA, the CDR3 is TGTGCCAGCAGGGTACTAGCGGGAACCACAGATACGCAGTATTTT. Translating it yields CASRVLAGTTDTQYF.

This clonotype was seen a handful of times. This chain connects TRBV20-1 to TRBJ1-2, with 7 bases lining up with TRBD1. Trimming removed 4 bases from V and 4 bases from J; junction bases left unmatched: 0. Germline V gives CDR1 DFQATT, CDR2 SNEGSKA (reference sequence). The length of the CDR3 is 11 residues. The CDR3 here is CSATGGYGYTF. CDR3 DNA: TGCAGTGCTACAGGGGGCTATGGCTACACCTTC.

This clonotype is deemed medium-sized (0.01 to 0.1%). The chain joins TRBV7-2 to TRBJ2-3; the D gene is possibly TRBD1 (5 bases). The CDR3 totals 14 residues. The V gene's germline CDR1 is SGHTA and CDR2 FQGNSA. Trimming took off 4 bases at V and 5 bases at J, with 13 bases between the two ends. CDR3 region: CASSSTRVGDTQYF. The CDR3 DNA sequence: TGTGCCAGCAGCTCGACCAGGGTCGGAGATACGCAGTATTTT.

This clonotype showed up just a few times. V gene TRBV7-2 combines with J gene TRBJ2-5; 14 nucleotides align to TRBD2. CDR1 is SGHTA and CDR2 is FQGNSA in the germline V gene. The CDR3 covers 17 residues. The V gene end was trimmed by 5 bases and the J gene end by 7 bases; junction bases not matched to a gene: 12. The chain's CDR3 is CASSPASTSGGGGTQYF. DNA for the CDR3: TGTGCCAGCAGCCCCGCCTCGACTAGCGGGGGGGGTGGGACCCAGTACTTC.

This clonotype was seen repeatedly, ten times or more. This rearrangement joins TRBV7-9 to TRBJ2-1; TRBD2 matches at 8 bases. Per germline, CDR1 SEHNR and CDR2 FQNEAQ (reference sequence). With V trimmed by 3 bases and J by 0 bases, 4 bases remained unmatched. This CDR3 spans 16 amino acids. The CDR3 region is CASSLERGSSYNEQFF. The CDR3 nucleotides are TGTGCCAGCAGCTTGGAGCGGGGGAGCTCCTACAATGAGCAGTTCTTC.

CDR3 nucleotide sequence: TGTGCCAGCAGTTACTCGCACGGGTCGAGTGGGGCCAACGTCCTGACTTTC. Its translation is CASSYSHGSSGANVLTF. This chain links TRBV6-5 with TRBJ2-6; D gene uncertain. Germline V gene data show CDR1 as MNHEY and CDR2 as SVGAGI. Trimming shortened V by 0 bases and J by 3 bases, and 12 bases separated the two germline ends. This CDR3 comprises 17 residues.

This clonotype was recorded at least ten times. V usage is TRBV20-1 and J usage is TRBJ2-5; 8 bases map to TRBD2. V trimming: 1 base; J trimming: 7 bases; junction bases outside the gene matches: 14. CDR1 and CDR2 from the germline V gene are DFQATT and SNEGSKA (reference sequence). This CDR3 has 16 residues. The CDR3 coding sequence is TGCAGTGCTAGAGCCCCAACGGGGGGGCTGGTAGGGACCCAGTACTTC. Protein sequence: CSARAPTGGLVGTQYF.

The J gene is TRBJ2-1, the V gene TRBV4-3; D unclear. V was pared by 0 bases and J by 9 bases, with 9 bases between. Germline CDR1 and CDR2: LGHNA and YSLEER. The CDR3 has 13 amino acids. CDR3 bases: TGCGCCAGCAGCCAAGAACGGGCCTCTGAGCAGTTCTTC. Translation gives CASSQERASEQFF.

The chain recombines TRBV27 with TRBJ1-2, with 7 nucleotides matching TRBD1. After removal of 0 bases from V and 4 bases from J, the junction contained 11 bases not matched to a gene. The length of the CDR3 is 17 residues. Germline loops: CDR1 MNHEY, CDR2 SMNVEV (reference sequence). The CDR3 sequence is CASSLSQSDRLFYGYTF. The CDR3 nucleotides read TGTGCCAGCAGTTTATCCCAATCGGACAGGCTGTTCTATGGCTACACCTTC.

The gene calls are TRBV29-1 and TRBJ2-6; 7 bases align to TRBD2. Trimming removed 3 bases from V and 3 bases from J; junction bases left unmatched: 5. The CDR3 sequence is 15 residues long. Germline V gene lookup returns CDR1 SQVTM and CDR2 ANQGSEA. Written as DNA, the CDR3 is TGCAGCGTTGAGGGAGGGACCCTTGGGGCCAACGTCCTGACTTTC. As protein: CSVEGGTLGANVLTF. The whole variable domain, remainder taken from reference TRBV29-1 and TRBJ2-6, is SAVISQKPSRDICQRGTSLTIQCQVDSQVTMMFWYRQQPGQSLTLIATANQGSEATYESGFVIDKFPISRPNLTFSTLTVSNMSPEDSSIYLCSVEGGTLGANVLTFGAGSRLTVL.

The table lists this clonotype with a few counts. This chain connects TRBV6-2 or TRBV6-3 to TRBJ2-7; tentatively, D is TRBD1 (5 bases). The germline V and J ends were trimmed by 8 bases and 0 bases, with 8 bases remaining between them. Looked up from germline, CDR1 is MNHEY and CDR2 is SVGEGT. This CDR3 is built from 12 residues. The CDR3 is CASWGSSYEQYV. The DNA for the CDR3 is TGTGCCAGCTGGGGCAGCTCCTACGAGCAGTACGTC.

The chain uses TRBV7-3 and TRBJ2-5; D gene unclear. Trimming removed 5 bases at V and 4 bases at J, with 11 bases between. This CDR3 has 13 amino acids. The germline CDR1 and CDR2 sequences are SGHTA and FQGTGA. CDR3 nucleotide sequence: TGTGCCAGCAGCGTAGATATAAGAGAGACCCAGTACTTC. As protein: CASSVDIRETQYF.

The chain has TRBV20-1 and TRBJ2-5; D uncertain. The germline CDR1 and CDR2 sequences are DFQATT and SNEGSKA (reference sequence). The CDR3 has 13 residues. Trimming left V 5 bases short and J 3 bases short, with 13 bases between. This chain's CDR3 is CSAYKDQEETQYF. CDR3 sequence (DNA): TGCAGTGCTTACAAGGACCAGGAAGAGACCCAGTACTTC.

This clonotype was seen only a few times. The V and J genes are TRBV29-1 and TRBJ2-3; TRBD2 agrees at 13 bases. The CDR3 length is 18 residues. CDR1 and CDR2 (germline): SQVTM, ANQGSEA. The V gene end was trimmed by 5 bases and the J gene end by 0 bases; junction bases not matched to a gene: 11. The CDR3 DNA is TGCAGCGTTCTACCGGGACTAGCGGGGCACACTAGCACAGATACGCAGTATTTT. Translation: CSVLPGLAGHTSTDTQYF.

The gene calls are TRBV12-3 or TRBV12-4 and TRBJ1-3; D is undetermined. The length of the CDR3 is 16 residues. Trimming pared 3 bases from V and 3 bases from J, leaving 15 bases between. The CDR3 sequence is CASSLAGQPYGNTIYF. The CDR3 nucleotides are TGTGCCAGCAGTTTGGCCGGGCAGCCGTATGGAAACACCATATATTTT.

This clonotype was counted ten times or more. V is TRBV5-1 and J is TRBJ2-5; the match to TRBD1 covers 8 bases. J was trimmed by 4 bases and V by 4 bases; bases with no gene match: 6. This CDR3 has 14 amino acids. CDR1 is SGHRS and CDR2 is YFSETQ in the germline V gene. The CDR3 loop reads CASSPRTGRETQYF. CDR3 DNA sequence: TGCGCCAGCAGCCCCAGGACAGGGCGAGAGACCCAGTACTTC. The whole variable domain, filled in from reference TRBV5-1 and TRBJ2-5, reads KAGVTQTPRYLIKTRGQQVTLSCSPISGHRSVSWYQQTPGQGLQFLFEYFSETQRNKGNFPGRFSGRQFSNSRSEMNVSTLELGDSALYLCASSPRTGRETQYFGPGTRLLVL.

The V and J genes are TRBV20-1 and TRBJ2-7; 7 bases are shared with TRBD1. The germline V gene encodes CDR1 DFQATT and CDR2 SNEGSKA (reference sequence). CDR3 length equals 17 residues. After removal of 6 bases from V and 1 base from J, the junction contained 18 bases not matched to a gene. CDR3 region: CSAPTGTEKKRSYEQYF. The CDR3 nucleotides read TGCAGTGCCCCCACCGGGACAGAAAAAAAAAGGTCCTACGAGCAGTACTTC.

This clonotype was counted ten times or more. The chain joins TRBV12-3 or TRBV12-4 to TRBJ1-3, with a possible D match to TRBD1 (6 bases). The CDR3 is 13 residues long. Trimming pared 6 bases from V and 5 bases from J, leaving 11 bases between. CDR3 bases: TGTGCCAGCAGCGAAGGACAGAGAAACACCATATATTTT. Translating gives CASSEGQRNTIYF.